A single sample gave rise to the 22 T cell receptor beta chains below, sequenced in a study of cytomegalovirus exposure and HLA in healthy donors. The PCR employed 60 Vbeta primers together with 13 Jbeta primers. Repertoires were generated with immunoSEQ multiplex PCR, while TCRdb's copy carries only in-frame clones and drops some. The table includes about 120,000 clones, over 70% detected once. Sequencing was carried out using PBMCs. The receptors derive from a female donor in good health and CMV-seropositive.

The chain joins TRBV4-3 to TRBJ1-1; the D is unclear. The V end was cut by 0 bases, the J end by 4 bases, with 6 bases between. CDR3 size: 13 residues. From germline, CDR1 is LGHNA and CDR2 YSLEER. In nucleotides, the CDR3 is TGCGCCAGCAGCCAAGAGGGGAGCACTGAAGCTTTCTTT. Translated, it gives CASSQEGSTEAFF.

This chain joins TRBV6-1 and TRBJ1-5; tentatively, D is TRBD1 (5 bases). Germline lookup yields CDR1 MNHNS and CDR2 SASEGT. CDR3 size: 13 residues. Deletions cut 3 bases from V and 6 bases from J, with 9 bases between. CDR3 protein: CASSDQGGQPQHF. The CDR3 nucleotides read TGTGCCAGCAGTGACCAGGGTGGTCAGCCCCAGCATTTT.

This chain links TRBV2 with TRBJ1-2, with D possibly being TRBD1 (5 bases). Trimming took off 1 base at V and 6 bases at J, with 18 bases between the two ends. The CDR3 runs to 16 residues. Germline-derived CDR1 and CDR2 are SNHLY and FYNNEI. CDR3 coding DNA: TGTGCCAGCAGTGAAGTGGGCAGGGTAGGTCTGGATGGCTACACCTTC. It codes for CASSEVGRVGLDGYTF.

This clone was seen only once. V is TRBV7-3 and J is TRBJ1-3; D is uncertain. V was pared by 4 bases and J by 0 bases, with 7 bases between. Per the germline V gene, CDR1 is SGHTA and CDR2 is FQGTGA. The CDR3 totals 14 residues. CDR3 DNA sequence: TGTGCCAGCAGCTCCGGCGGCTCTGGAAACACCATATATTTT. It specifies CASSSGGSGNTIYF.

The rearrangement joins TRBV4-2 to TRBJ2-2; 11 bases map to TRBD2. This CDR3 is built from 18 residues. Germline lookup yields CDR1 LGHNA and CDR2 YNFKEQ. The V segment lost 2 bases and the J segment 0 bases; nucleotides outside the gene matches: 5. The DNA of the CDR3 is TGTGCCAGCAGCCAACCGAGGGGACTAGCGGCGAACACCGGGGAGCTGTTTTTT. It encodes CASSQPRGLAANTGELFF.

This chain joins TRBV7-8 and TRBJ1-5; D possibly corresponds to TRBD1 (5 bases). CDR1 and CDR2 (germline): SGHVS, FQNEAQ. The V end lost 4 bases, the J end lost 0 bases, and 7 bases lay between the germline ends. The CDR3 totals 14 residues. CDR3 in DNA: TGTGCCAGCAGCTCCAGGGTTAGCAATCAGCCCCAGCATTTT. Translating gives CASSSRVSNQPQHF.

The J gene is TRBJ1-3, the V gene TRBV5-1; D gene ambiguous. Germline loops: CDR1 SGHRS, CDR2 YFSETQ. The CDR3 runs 16 residues. Trimming pared 3 bases from V and 0 bases from J, leaving 13 bases between. CDR3 nucleotides: TGCGCCAGCAGCTCATCCGGACTGAACTCTGGAAACACCATATATTTT. It encodes CASSSSGLNSGNTIYF.

CDR3 nucleotides: TGTGCCAGCAGGCCGGACAGTAACTATGGCTACACCTTC. Its protein is CASRPDSNYGYTF. The chain combines TRBV28 with TRBJ1-2, with D tentatively TRBD1 (6 bases). The CDR3 has 13 amino acids. V was shortened by 6 bases and J by 1 base, with 9 bases between the two germline ends. CDR1 and CDR2 (germline): MDHEN, SYDVKM.

Written as DNA, the CDR3 is TGTGCCAGCAGCCCCGGGGGGGGAGCGTCCTACGAGCAGTACTTC. Its protein is CASSPGGGASYEQYF. The chain recombines TRBV9 with TRBJ2-7; 8 bases match TRBD2. The germline gives CDR1 SGDLS, CDR2 YYNGEE. The CDR3 sequence is 15 residues long. The trim removed 4 bases at V and 1 base at J, leaving 7 bases unmatched.

The V and J genes are TRBV5-4 and TRBJ1-4; no clear D. Deletions cut 4 bases from V and 7 bases from J, with 11 bases between. This CDR3 is 13 amino acids long. Per germline, CDR1 SGHNT and CDR2 YYREEE (reference sequence). The CDR3 here is CASSRGRFEKLFF. For the CDR3, the DNA is TGTGCCAGCAGCAGAGGGCGATTTGAAAAACTGTTTTTT.

The rearrangement uses TRBV5-1 and TRBJ2-5, with D maybe TRBD1 (6 bases). V dropped 3 bases and J dropped 5 bases, with 11 bases sitting between them. The CDR3 loop spans 13 amino acids. Germline CDR1 SGHRS, CDR2 YFSETQ. The CDR3 DNA sequence: TGCGCCAGCAGCTCCGGGGACATCGAGACCCAGTACTTC. This sequence encodes CASSSGDIETQYF.

This clone came up a few times. V gene TRBV7-2 combines with J gene TRBJ2-2; 8 bases line up with TRBD1. J gave up 7 bases and V 4 bases, and 5 bases lay outside the gene matches. Germline assignment: CDR1 SGHTA and CDR2 FQGNSA. This CDR3 is 14 amino acids long. The CDR3, as DNA: TGTGCCAGCAGCTCGGACAGGGAGGTCGGGGAGCTGTTTTTT. Protein: CASSSDREVGELFF.

The rearrangement uses TRBV27 and TRBJ2-2; D call uncertain. The CDR3 has 12 amino acids. Germline loops: CDR1 MNHEY, CDR2 SMNVEV (reference sequence). Trimming pared 2 bases from V and 6 bases from J, leaving 4 bases between. CDR3 loop: CASSLDSGELFF. The CDR3 DNA sequence: TGTGCCAGCAGTTTAGACTCCGGGGAGCTGTTTTTT.

The chain combines TRBV2 with TRBJ1-2, with TRBD1 matching 12 bases. The CDR3 covers 15 residues. V dropped 6 bases and J dropped 7; count of bases not matched to a gene: 9. Germline lookup yields CDR1 SNHLY and CDR2 FYNNEI. As DNA, the CDR3 is TGTGCCAGCAGACAAACGGGACAGGGGGCAATTGGCTACACCTTC. Translated, it gives CASRQTGQGAIGYTF.

V is TRBV6-5 and J is TRBJ2-5; possible D gene TRBD1, 5 bases. The V and J ends lost 2 bases and 10 bases respectively, with 14 bases between them. This CDR3 spans 13 amino acids. The germline V gene encodes CDR1 MNHEY and CDR2 SVGAGI. DNA of the CDR3: TGTGCCAGCAGTTACGGTCCTGGGGCCGGCCAGTACTTC. Translating it yields CASSYGPGAGQYF.

The chain carries TRBV7-9 and TRBJ1-2; weak D call: TRBD1 (6 bases). The germline V and J ends were trimmed by 0 bases and 4 bases, with 6 bases remaining between them. The V gene's germline CDR1 is SEHNR and CDR2 FQNEAQ (reference sequence). There are 13 residues in the CDR3. The CDR3 nucleotides are TGTGCCAGCAGCTTAGCAGGGGGCTATGGCTACACCTTC. Translating gives CASSLAGGYGYTF.

The count of this clone is one. The chain carries TRBV19 and TRBJ2-7; perhaps TRBD2 as D (6 bases). V was pared by 4 bases and J by 2 bases, with 15 bases between. The germline V gene encodes CDR1 LNHDA and CDR2 SQIVND (reference sequence). This CDR3 comprises 15 residues. The CDR3 DNA sequence: TGTGCCAGTAGTAACCCCGGGGGAGGCGCCTACGAGCAGTACTTC. Translating gives CASSNPGGGAYEQYF.

V usage is TRBV6-1 and J usage is TRBJ2-1; D is possibly TRBD2 (6 bases). The V and J ends lost 8 bases and 7 bases respectively, with 21 bases between them. This CDR3 spans 15 amino acids. From germline, CDR1 is MNHNS and CDR2 SASEGT. The DNA for the CDR3 is TGTGCCAGCCTTCAGAGCCCTCCCCGGGGGAATGAGCAGTTCTTC. Translated, it gives CASLQSPPRGNEQFF.

V gene TRBV7-9 combines with J gene TRBJ1-1, with D tentatively TRBD1 (6 bases). Germline V gives CDR1 SEHNR, CDR2 FQNEAQ (reference sequence). The CDR3 contains 13 residues. V was trimmed by 5 bases and J by 4 bases, leaving 11 bases between them. In nucleotides, the CDR3 is TGTGCCAGCAGCCAGGGGACAATCACTGAAGCTTTCTTT. This codes for CASSQGTITEAFF.

The chain is built from TRBV6-6 and TRBJ2-4; 8 nucleotides align to TRBD1. The CDR3 length is 14 residues. The V gene end was trimmed by 5 bases and the J gene end by 6 bases; junction bases not matched to a gene: 6. From germline, CDR1 is MNHNY and CDR2 SVGAGI (reference sequence). CDR3 DNA sequence: TGTGCCAGCAGTCAAGGGACAGGCCCAAACATTCAGTACTTC. This encodes CASSQGTGPNIQYF.

This chain links TRBV18 with TRBJ1-5; no definite D call. CDR3 length: 15 amino acids. Germline CDR1 KGHSH, CDR2 LQKENI. The V and J ends lost 2 bases and 6 bases respectively, with 14 bases between them. The CDR3: CASSPAGFGIQPQHF. CDR3 DNA: TGTGCCAGCTCACCAGCGGGGTTCGGGATTCAGCCCCAGCATTTT.

The chain has TRBV4-1 and TRBJ2-5; the D is unclear. Germline V gene data show CDR1 as MGHRA and CDR2 as YSYEKL. Trimming shortened V by 0 bases and J by 0 bases, and 14 bases separated the two germline ends. CDR3 length equals 17 residues. The CDR3 sequence is CASSQDSFQAYQETQYF. CDR3 DNA sequence: TGCGCCAGCAGCCAAGATAGTTTCCAGGCTTACCAAGAGACCCAGTACTTC.